These 4 T cell receptor beta chains originate from one sample sequenced in a study of cytotoxic CD8 clonotypes in ibrutinib-treated CLL. Libraries were prepared by immunoSEQ multiplex PCR; TCRdb keeps only in-frame clonotypes and omits some of them. The sample contains about 39,000 clones, roughly 65% of which appear only once. Sample: PBMCs, taken at disease progression, from a patient treated with ibrutinib. Receptor source: a human donor with chronic lymphocytic leukemia.

The genes are TRBV10-3 and TRBJ2-3; 10 nucleotides align to TRBD2. CDR1 ENHRY and CDR2 SYGVKD come from the germline V gene. V lost 5 bases, J lost 0 bases, and 8 bases stayed unmatched. CDR3 length: 17 residues. The CDR3: CAISPLEREGSTDTQYF. DNA for the CDR3: TGTGCCATCAGTCCTCTTGAGCGGGAGGGGAGCACAGATACGCAGTATTTT.

This chain joins TRBV28 and TRBJ1-2; D is ambiguous. The V end was cut by 5 bases, the J end by 5 bases, with 15 bases between. This CDR3 contains 14 residues. In germline, CDR1 is MDHEN, CDR2 SYDVKM. The CDR3 region is CASSLPGTWYGYTF. In nucleotides, the CDR3 is TGTGCCAGCAGTCTACCGGGTACTTGGTATGGCTACACCTTC.

The rearrangement links TRBV7-2 to TRBJ1-5, with TRBD1 matching 9 bases. V lost 5 bases to trimming and J lost 6 bases; unmatched junction nucleotides: 8. CDR1 is SGHTA and CDR2 is FQGNSA in the germline V gene. This CDR3 is built from 15 residues. CDR3: CASSLGQGYGQPQHF. As DNA, the CDR3 is TGTGCCAGCAGCCTCGGACAGGGGTATGGTCAGCCCCAGCATTTT.

The rearrangement joins TRBV7-2 to TRBJ1-5, with no clear D. The CDR3 extends over 13 amino acids. CDR1 is SGHTA and CDR2 is FQGNSA in the germline V gene. Trimming removed 8 bases at V and 8 bases at J, with 16 bases between. The CDR3 loop reads CASAPRRTEPQHF. DNA of the CDR3: TGTGCCAGCGCCCCTAGACGGACGGAGCCCCAGCATTTT.